This T cell receptor beta chain emerged from a study of T cell changes during pregnancy in multiple sclerosis. Germline V CDR1 and CDR2: SGHRS, YFSETQ. The ends lost 3 bases at V and 2 bases at J; junction bases unmatched: 4. The CDR3 extends over 14 amino acids. Profiling relied on immunoSEQ multiplex PCR, and the TCRdb table lists in-frame clones only, not all of them. The sample holds around 40,000 clones, about 92% seen once. The input for sequencing was CD4+ T cells from peripheral blood mononuclear cells, taken in the third trimester of pregnancy. The sequence came from a female donor with multiple sclerosis, enrolled in a pregnancy study. The chain recombines TRBV5-1 with TRBJ2-7; 8 bases match TRBD2. CDR3 DNA sequence: TGCGCCAGCAGCTCGACTAGCGCACCCTACGAGCAGTACTTC. Translation: CASSSTSAPYEQYF.